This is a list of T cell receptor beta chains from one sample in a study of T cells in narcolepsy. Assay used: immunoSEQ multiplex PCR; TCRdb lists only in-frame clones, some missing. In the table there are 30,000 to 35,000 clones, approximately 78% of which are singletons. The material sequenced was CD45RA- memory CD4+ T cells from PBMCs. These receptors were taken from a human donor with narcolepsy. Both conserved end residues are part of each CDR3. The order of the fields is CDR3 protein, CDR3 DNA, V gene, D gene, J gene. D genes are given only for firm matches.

CDR3: CASSEAHGARGVAQYF
DNA: TGTGCCAGCAGTGAAGCCCACGGGGCCAGAGGTGTGGCGCAGTATTTT
V: TRBV2
D: NA
J: TRBJ2-3

CDR3: CASSLPDRASHEQYF
DNA: TGTGCCAGCAGCTTACCGGACAGGGCGTCGCACGAGCAGTACTTC
V: TRBV7-2
D: TRBD1
J: TRBJ2-7

CDR3: CASSPHTSREETQYF
DNA: TGTGCCAGCAGCCCTCACACATCCAGGGAAGAGACCCAGTACTTC
V: TRBV11-1
D: NA
J: TRBJ2-5

CDR3: CSVDSTNTEAFF
DNA: TGCAGCGTTGATTCAACGAACACTGAAGCTTTCTTT
V: TRBV29-1
D: NA
J: TRBJ1-1

CDR3: CASSFRGGPDEQFF
DNA: TGTGCCAGCAGCTTCCGGGGGGGCCCCGATGAGCAGTTCTTC
V: TRBV7-2
D: TRBD2
J: TRBJ2-1

CDR3: CASSEPTGPDTQYF
DNA: TGTGCCAGCAGTGAACCCACAGGGCCAGATACGCAGTATTTT
V: TRBV6-1
D: NA
J: TRBJ2-3

CDR3: CASSLQGNRNSPLHF
DNA: TGTGCCAGCAGCCTCCAGGGCAATCGTAATTCACCCCTCCACTTT
V: TRBV14
D: NA
J: TRBJ1-6

CDR3: CASRVGVTQYF
DNA: TGTGCCAGCAGGGTTGGCGTTACGCAGTATTTT
V: TRBV7-2
D: NA
J: TRBJ2-3

CDR3: CAISESEDQPQHF
DNA: TGTGCCATCAGTGAGTCGGAGGACCAGCCCCAGCATTTT
V: TRBV10-3
D: NA
J: TRBJ1-5

CDR3: CASSSTRETQYF
DNA: TGTGCCAGCAGCTCGACTAGGGAGACCCAGTACTTC
V: TRBV6-1
D: NA
J: TRBJ2-5